Sequencing of this T cell receptor beta chain was carried out in a study of shared clonotypes between healthy human individuals (dated by TCRdb to the early 2020s). As for the study more broadly: A few men and two women, aged 18 to 49 years, made up the cohort. For each donor, three plates each were used for CD4 naive and CD4 memory, two plates were used for CD8 naive, and one plate was used for CD8 memory. Blood TCR repertoires of roughly 5 healthy adults were deeply sequenced to estimate repertoire size and the extent of clonotype sharing between individuals. To increase sequencing depth and limit assay-specific biases, TCR repertoire library preparation and sequencing were carried out by different laboratories using diverse techniques. Leukapheresis yielded between about 0.85 and 9.5 billion PBMCs per donor. Study-level results and caveats: Only blood was sampled, and tissue TCR repertoires likely differ from those in blood. Sharing across several donors was observed for about 4.8% of naive CD4, about 4% of naive CD8, 2% to 2.5% of memory CD4, and roughly 0.4% of memory CD8 clonotypes. Larger estimated clonotype richness was generally found for naive subsets than for memory subsets. Compared with non-shared clonotypes, the clonotypes found in all four sorted-subset donors had higher generation probabilities. Even with the large sequencing depth, rarefaction of the sorted-subset datasets indicated that sequencing was incomplete. Pairwise subsampling led to the expectation that sequencing depth would affect the degree of clonotype sharing among donors. The genetic and exposure-history diversity represented was limited by the small number of donors.

With respect to this clone: Its antigen remains undetermined. Per-base qualities were not stored, and no clone one base away is much larger.

TCR CDR3 regions were amplified from genomic DNA by multiplex PCR using the deep immunoSEQ assay. Genomic DNA extracted from each cell subset was distributed evenly over all wells of several immunoSEQ 96-well plates, and each plate served as one replicate. For sorted subsets, each replicate PCR was loaded with approximately 0.2 ug genomic DNA, equivalent to approximately 27,000 T cell genomes. Purified libraries were quantified with a Qubit 3.0 fluorometer, sized on a Bioanalyzer 2100, and re-quantified with the KAPA Library Quantification kit. A separate single-read 150-cycle Illumina NextSeq 550 flow cell was used to sequence each immunoSEQ 96-well plate. In the source study's methods: The immunoSEQ output contained only junctional sequences without quality scores, so filtering could not match that applied to full-length reads. Sequences were annotated with PyIR, a Python wrapper for IgBLAST v1.9, using IMGT germline references to assign V/J genes and CDR3. Reads were removed for weak V/J assignments (E-value above 1e-6), missing CDR3, stop codons, out-of-frame junctions, or ambiguous translated residues. V3J clonotypes were defined by identical inferred V gene, J gene, and CDR3 amino acid sequence. Percentage overlap between repertoires was calculated by dividing the number of shared unique clonotypes by the size of the smaller repertoire. RTK rarefaction, the Chao1 estimator, and Recon v2.1 estimates of unobserved clonotypes were used to assess repertoire richness. For all TCRbeta clonotypes obtained by the gDNA method from a few donors, generation probabilities were computed with OLGA. As stored in TCRdb, this immuneACCESS dataset retains in-frame rearrangements with V and J assigned. A fraction of the clones does not appear; measured against another copy, unresolved V genes explain less than half of the discrepancy, and the remainder lacks a known reason. The V and J calls and clone size are taken from that table; D and trimming were inferred from the DNA. This sample has 2 million to 3 million clones in its table, and roughly 93% of those were observed once. Approximately 0.36% of the sample rests with the top ten.

CDR1 and CDR2 are drawn from the germline V gene (reference sequence): MNHNY, SVGAGI. Including the terminal cysteine and phenylalanine, the CDR3 comprises 16 residues. Only the CDR3 part of the read is kept: 48 bases, read in frame from the first base. V sheds 7 bases and J sheds 5 bases, leaving 23 bases between their ends. The donors were healthy, HIV-negative adults with no recently reported acute infections or vaccinations. Every donor was a Caucasian adult residing in Nashville, Tennessee, USA. CD4+ T cells were enriched by magnetic negative selection; naive cells were then positively selected on CD45RA, and the negative fraction formed the memory subset. After blood collection by leukapheresis, PBMCs were isolated using Ficoll-Histopaque density gradient centrifugation and then cryopreserved in the vapor phase of liquid nitrogen. Purity and quantity of every magnetically sorted T cell population were checked by analytical flow cytometry. Genomic DNA was isolated from each sorted fraction and quantified by UV absorbance on a Nanodrop 2000c.

The sample consisted of naive CD4+ T cells from PBMCs. What this sample's cell subset or site label stands for: CD45RA+ positively selected. The sequence links TRBV6-6 to TRBJ2-5; the D region possibly corresponds to TRBD2 (5 bases align). The receptor's source is a man aged 18 to 29 in good health. Some clones in this sample may be carry-over from other donors' samples. The CDR3 reads as follows: CASTTSYAATGETQYF. The nucleotide sequence reads TGTGCCAGCACCACTTCGTATGCGGCCACGGGGGAGACCCAGTACTTC.